The next 27 T cell receptor beta chains were all read from a single sample in a study of T cells in Graves' hyperthyroidism and ophthalmopathy. Regions amplified from RNA transcripts were the TCR beta CDR3 regions. The primer set for the first-round RT-PCR of the TCR CDR3 was HTBI. TCRdb used MiXCR to reprocess the multiplex PCR reads, holding one entry per CDR3 protein. The sample holds around 690,000 distinct CDR3 sequences, 17% seen once. The sequenced sample was blood. Receptors were obtained from a middle-aged man with Graves' hyperthyroidism.

This clonotype was counted a few times. The chain employs TRBV6-1 and TRBJ1-2; D uncertain. The CDR3 extends over 12 amino acids. Germline V gives CDR1 MNHNS, CDR2 SASEGT. Trimming shortened V by 5 bases and J by 8 bases, and 12 bases separated the two germline ends. The CDR3 coding sequence is TGTGCCAGCAGTTCCTCTATAGGCGGCTACACCTTC. It specifies CASSSSIGGYTF.

This clonotype was found many times. The rearrangement links TRBV5-1 to TRBJ2-7, with D possibly matching TRBD2 (6 bases). Trimming took 0 bases from V and 3 from J, leaving 10 bases between them. The CDR3 consists of 14 residues. In germline, CDR1 is SGHRS, CDR2 YFSETQ. The CDR3 region has the DNA TGCGCCAGCAGCTTGGAACGGGGGATCTACGAGCAGTACTTC. Translation: CASSLERGIYEQYF.

V gene TRBV6-2 or TRBV6-3 combines with J gene TRBJ2-3; TRBD2 matches 12 bases. The CDR3 length is 16 residues. Germline CDR1 is MNHEY and CDR2 is SVGEGT. V lost 4 bases and J lost 4; bases outside the gene matches: 6. The CDR3: CASSWSLAGGADTQYF. The DNA of the CDR3 is TGTGCCAGCAGTTGGTCACTAGCGGGAGGAGCAGATACGCAGTATTTT.

In its sample, this clonotype was seen a few times. The V call is TRBV19, the J call TRBJ2-1; 10 nucleotides align to TRBD2. The length of the CDR3 is 17 residues. Germline V gene data show CDR1 as LNHDA and CDR2 as SQIVND (reference sequence). The J segment lost 3 bases and the V segment lost 2 bases, leaving 7 bases of the junction unmatched. The CDR3 sequence is CASSISSGSLGYNEQFF. In nucleotides, the CDR3 is TGTGCCAGTAGTATATCTAGCGGGAGTTTGGGCTACAATGAGCAGTTCTTC.

The chain has TRBV20-1 and TRBJ1-5, with unresolved D. The CDR3 covers 14 residues. Trimming pared 1 base from V and 0 bases from J, leaving 7 bases between. Germline V CDR1 and CDR2: DFQATT, SNEGSKA (reference sequence). CDR3 nucleotide sequence: TGCAGTGCTAGAGGGCAGTATAGCAATCAGCCCCAGCATTTT. This sequence encodes CSARGQYSNQPQHF.

This clonotype came up a few times. The chain uses TRBV7-2 and TRBJ2-2, with TRBD2 matching over 15 bases. CDR1 is SGHTA and CDR2 is FQGNSA in the germline V gene. This CDR3 region has 18 residues. J was trimmed by 4 bases and V by 1 base; bases with no gene match: 4. This CDR3 is CASSLERTSGRGTGELFF. As DNA, the CDR3 is TGTGCCAGCAGCTTAGAGCGGACTAGCGGGAGGGGCACCGGGGAGCTGTTTTTT.

Only a few counts were recorded for this clonotype. The chain uses TRBV6-1 and TRBJ2-6; no reliable D call. CDR1 MNHNS and CDR2 SASEGT come from the germline V gene. This CDR3 is built from 15 residues. The ends were cut back, 5 bases at V and 2 bases at J, with 10 bases in the middle. CDR3 amino acids: CASSTPRAGANVLTF. For the CDR3, the DNA is TGTGCCAGCAGTACCCCACGGGCTGGGGCCAACGTCCTGACTTTC.

The chain combines TRBV29-1 with TRBJ2-7; D perhaps matches TRBD1 (6 bases). The germline CDR1 and CDR2 sequences are SQVTM and ANQGSEA. The CDR3 covers 13 residues. Trimming shortened V by 7 bases and J by 5 bases, and 18 bases separated the two germline ends. The CDR3 sequence: CSAKPQGSNEQYF. In DNA, the CDR3 is TGCAGCGCCAAACCCCAGGGGTCCAACGAGCAGTACTTC.

This chain joins TRBV20-1 and TRBJ2-1, with 7 bases that match TRBD2. V dropped 6 bases and J dropped 6; count of bases not matched to a gene: 11. This CDR3 is built from 14 residues. The V gene's germline CDR1 is DFQATT and CDR2 SNEGSKA (reference sequence). CDR3 amino acids: CSARPGRETNEQFF. The CDR3 DNA is TGCAGTGCCCGTCCTGGGCGGGAGACCAATGAGCAGTTCTTC.

Many counts were recorded for this clonotype. The V and J genes are TRBV2 and TRBJ2-3; unclear D gene. This CDR3 has 16 amino acids. V was trimmed by 5 bases and J by 2 bases, leaving 17 bases between them. Germline assignment: CDR1 SNHLY and CDR2 FYNNEI. CDR3 amino acids: CASSLHGLAYTDTQYF. CDR3 DNA: TGTGCCAGCAGTCTACACGGGTTGGCGTACACAGATACGCAGTATTTT.

This clonotype was observed at least ten times. CDR3 DNA sequence: TGTGCCAGCAGTGCTCTCCCCTATAGCGGGATTTCCTACAATGAGCAGTTCTTC. Translation: CASSALPYSGISYNEQFF. The rearrangement joins TRBV27 to TRBJ2-1; 8 bases agree with TRBD2. This CDR3 spans 18 amino acids. Germline assignment: CDR1 MNHEY and CDR2 SMNVEV (reference sequence). V lost 5 bases and J lost 1; bases outside the gene matches: 13.

The V and J genes are TRBV25-1 and TRBJ2-3; weak D call: TRBD2 (6 bases). Germline CDR1 is MGHDK and CDR2 is SYGVNS. The CDR3 runs 11 residues. The V and J ends lost 5 bases and 10 bases respectively, with 10 bases between them. CDR3 residues: CASSSGVAQYF. Here the CDR3 DNA reads TGTGCCAGCAGTTCGGGGGTAGCGCAGTATTTT.

This clonotype has only a few counts. V and J are TRBV28 and TRBJ2-7; D might be TRBD1 (6 bases). The CDR3 extends over 13 amino acids. Trimming took 7 bases from V and 3 from J, leaving 13 bases between them. Germline V gives CDR1 MDHEN, CDR2 SYDVKM. The CDR3 loop reads CASTGQPNYEQYF. The CDR3, as DNA: TGTGCCAGCACCGGACAGCCGAACTACGAGCAGTACTTC.

This clonotype was seen at least ten times. The rearrangement uses TRBV12-3 or TRBV12-4 and TRBJ1-3; 8 bases agree with TRBD1. This CDR3 contains 17 residues. V lost 7 bases, J lost 0 bases, and 11 bases stayed unmatched. CDR3 in amino acids: CASIPGQVSFSGNTIYF. The CDR3 coding sequence is TGTGCCAGCATCCCGGGACAGGTTTCTTTCTCTGGAAACACCATATATTTT.

In this sample, this clonotype turned up many times. The rearrangement uses TRBV28 and TRBJ2-3; 7 bases fit TRBD2. The CDR3 consists of 15 residues. Trimming at V came to 2 bases and at J to 0 bases, leaving 2 bases not matched to a gene. The germline V gene encodes CDR1 MDHEN and CDR2 SYDVKM. The CDR3 DNA sequence: TGTGCCAGCAGTTTACTAGCGGACAGCACAGATACGCAGTATTTT. This sequence encodes CASSLLADSTDTQYF.

CDR3 nucleotides: TGCGCCAGCAGCCGATCGACAGGCGCGGGAGGGGTAGTGGGCGAGCAGTTCTTC. It encodes CASSRSTGAGGVVGEQFF. The chain uses TRBV4-1 and TRBJ2-1, with 9 bases identical to TRBD2. Losses at the gene ends were 4 bases for V and 10 bases for J; bases not matched to a gene: 20. Looked up from germline, CDR1 is MGHRA and CDR2 is YSYEKL. The CDR3 has 18 residues.

The V and J genes are TRBV5-4 and TRBJ2-3, with unresolved D. The length of the CDR3 is 12 residues. Germline CDR1 reads SGHNT; CDR2 reads YYREEE (reference sequence). Trimming left V 0 bases short and J 7 bases short, with 6 bases between. CDR3 DNA: TGTGCCAGCAGCTTGGTCGGAAATACGCAGTATTTT. Translating it yields CASSLVGNTQYF.

This clonotype was seen only a few times. At one end the junction does not follow the germline gene, possibly because of a read error. The rearrangement joins TRBV13 to TRBJ1-1; 8 bases align to TRBD1. The germline V gene encodes CDR1 PRHDT and CDR2 FYEKMQ (reference sequence). This CDR3 spans 14 amino acids. In nucleotides, the CDR3 is TGTGCCAGCAGCGCCCAGGGGGCAAACACTGAAGCCTTCTTT. This gives the protein CASSAQGANTEAFF.

This clonotype turned up a few times. The chain carries TRBV11-3 and TRBJ2-5; TRBD1 is a possible D gene (5 bases). This CDR3 has 15 amino acids. V was cut by 3 bases and J by 0 bases, with 11 bases left in between. In germline, CDR1 is SGHNT, CDR2 YENEEA. The CDR3: CASSLGREYQETQYF. The CDR3 nucleotides read TGTGCCAGCAGCTTGGGGCGCGAGTACCAAGAGACCCAGTACTTC.

This clonotype has more than one count but fewer than ten. V gene TRBV15 combines with J gene TRBJ1-1, with 7 bases aligning to TRBD1. Trimming cost V 5 bases and J 4 bases; bases outside gene matches: 7. CDR1 LNHNV and CDR2 YYDKDF come from the germline V gene (reference sequence). The CDR3 loop spans 14 amino acids. CDR3 coding DNA: TGTGCCACCAGCCCAGGGGGGGTGGGCACTGAAGCTTTCTTT. Protein: CATSPGGVGTEAFF.

This clonotype was counted ten times or more. The rearrangement links TRBV28 to TRBJ1-1, with a tentative D call TRBD1 (5 bases). The CDR3 spans 16 residues. Germline CDR1 is MDHEN and CDR2 is SYDVKM. With 2 bases removed from V and 5 bases from J, the gap between germline ends came to 18 bases. CDR3 amino acids: CASSLQDKAFGTEAFF. CDR3 coding DNA: TGTGCCAGCAGTTTACAGGACAAGGCCTTCGGGACTGAAGCTTTCTTT. Full variable domain (rest looked up from reference TRBV28 and TRBJ1-1): DVKVTQSSRYLVKRTGEKVFLECVQDMDHENMFWYRQDPGLGLRLIYFSYDVKMKEKGDIPEGYSVSREKKERFSLILESASTNQTSMYLCASSLQDKAFGTEAFFGQGTRLTVV.

The rearrangement links TRBV4-3 to TRBJ2-7; D not resolved. The CDR3 extends over 15 amino acids. The ends were cut back, 4 bases at V and 5 bases at J, with 18 bases in the middle. The germline V gene has CDR1 LGHNA and CDR2 YSLEER. The DNA of the CDR3 is TGCGCCAGCAGCCGCGCCTTGGGGTATAGAAACGAGCAGTACTTC. This encodes CASSRALGYRNEQYF.

Notes on this clonotype: It may be a read error: a sequence one base away is much more abundant. The chain links TRBV30 to TRBJ2-5; 14 nucleotides line up with TRBD2. The ends lost 4 bases at V and 7 bases at J; junction bases unmatched: 11. The CDR3 extends over 16 amino acids. CDR1 and CDR2 (germline): GTSNPN, SVGIG (reference sequence). The CDR3 DNA reads as TGTGCCTGGATCGGGACTAGCGGGAGATTCACAGGGACCCAGTACTTC. It translates to CAWIGTSGRFTGTQYF.

As to this clonotype: With a much larger clone just one base away, this may be a read error. V and J are TRBV29-1 and TRBJ2-1, with 7 bases that match TRBD1. From germline, CDR1 is SQVTM and CDR2 ANQGSEA. The CDR3 loop spans 16 amino acids. V shed 4 bases, J shed 4 bases, and the junction held 13 bases outside the gene matches. The CDR3 nucleotides are TGCAGCGTTGCGCAAGCCCGGGACAGCAGTTACAATGAGCAGTTCTTC. This gives the protein CSVAQARDSSYNEQFF.

This clonotype was detected ten times or more. V and J are TRBV7-9 and TRBJ2-7, with a weak D call TRBD2 (6 bases). The CDR3 runs 15 residues. Germline V lookup: CDR1 SEHNR, CDR2 FQNEAQ (reference sequence). V lost 5 bases and J 5 bases, leaving 19 bases between the germline ends. The CDR3 is CASSPSGEGIDEQYF. For the CDR3, the DNA is TGTGCCAGCAGCCCCTCGGGGGAAGGTATCGACGAGCAGTACTTC.

This clonotype was seen ten or more times. The genes are TRBV3-1 and TRBJ2-3; D uncertain. Germline V gives CDR1 LGHDT, CDR2 YNNKEL (reference sequence). Between the trimmed V and J ends, which lost 4 bases and 6 bases, there was a span of 20 bases. The CDR3 has 16 amino acids. The CDR3 coding sequence is TGTGCCAGCAGCCTAAGACTCGGTCCTAGATCGGATACGCAGTATTTT. This sequence encodes CASSLRLGPRSDTQYF.

Ten or more counts support this clonotype. The V gene is TRBV25-1, the J gene TRBJ2-3; no definite D call. The CDR3 covers 14 residues. In germline, CDR1 is MGHDK, CDR2 SYGVNS. V was shortened by 3 bases and J by 0 bases, with 7 bases between the two germline ends. The CDR3, as DNA: TGTGCCAGCAGTGACGGCAGAAGCACAGATACGCAGTATTTT. Protein sequence: CASSDGRSTDTQYF.